These T cell receptor beta chains were read from a single sample in a study of beta chain features in type 1 diabetes. The assay was immunoSEQ multiplex PCR, and TCRdb's table has in-frame clones only and misses some. This sample carries hundreds of thousands of clones, less than 20% of them seen once, and the ten largest clones take roughly 0.098%. Material: naive CD4+ T cells from blood. These receptors were taken from a man aged 18-30 years in good health. CDR3s include the opening cysteine and the closing phenylalanine or tryptophan. A D gene is named only where the DNA matches it firmly. Size tells how often a clone was seen (once, few, many) or the class of an expanded clone, and some rows leave it out.

TRBV2	TRBD1	TRBJ1-2	NA	CASRERPGTGYGYTF	TGTGCCAGCAGGGAAAGACCCGGGACAGGGTATGGCTACACCTTC
TRBV6-6	NA	TRBJ2-3	few	CASSSRAQDTQYF	TGTGCCAGCAGTTCAAGGGCACAAGATACGCAGTATTTT
TRBV18	TRBD1	TRBJ1-2	few	CASSPPGQGSGYTF	TGTGCCAGCTCACCACCGGGACAGGGAAGTGGCTACACCTTC
TRBV9	TRBD1	TRBJ2-3	NA	CASSGDGTGGTDTQYF	TGTGCCAGCAGTGGAGACGGGACAGGGGGGACAGATACGCAGTATTTT
TRBV28	NA	TRBJ1-6	many	CASRGESLHF	TGTGCCAGCAGAGGTGAGTCCCTCCACTTT
TRBV7-9	NA	TRBJ2-5	NA	CASSHRAGRETQYF	TGTGCCAGCAGCCATCGTGCGGGACGAGAGACCCAGTACTTC
TRBV2	TRBD1	TRBJ2-1	few	CASSGDRGYGNEQFF	TGTGCCAGCAGTGGGGACAGGGGTTATGGGAATGAGCAGTTCTTC
TRBV7-9	NA	TRBJ1-4	NA	CASSSPVGKLFF	TGTGCCAGCAGCTCACCCGTGGGAAAACTGTTTTTT
TRBV6-4	TRBD1	TRBJ2-7	few	CASSREGGHEQYF	TGTGCCAGCAGTAGAGAAGGGGGCCACGAGCAGTACTTC
TRBV5-1	NA	TRBJ2-7	few	CASSLDIYEQYF	TGCGCCAGCAGCTTGGACATCTACGAGCAGTACTTC
TRBV5-4	NA	TRBJ1-5	NA	CASSTGPHNSNQPQHF	TGTGCCAGCAGCACCGGCCCGCATAATAGCAATCAGCCCCAGCATTTT
TRBV9	NA	TRBJ2-3	NA	CASSKTESTDTQYF	TGTGCCAGCAGCAAAACAGAAAGCACAGATACGCAGTATTTT
TRBV5-1	NA	TRBJ2-3	NA	CASRVGGEFPRTQYF	TGCGCCAGCAGAGTAGGTGGTGAATTCCCCCGTACGCAGTATTTT
TRBV5-4	TRBD2	TRBJ2-7	few	CASSLASGDYEQYF	TGTGCCAGCAGCTTGGCTAGCGGAGATTACGAGCAGTACTTC
TRBV2	NA	TRBJ1-1	few	CASSEGVNTEAFF	TGTGCCAGCAGTGAGGGAGTGAACACTGAAGCTTTCTTT
TRBV19	NA	TRBJ2-7	NA	CASTLRLGGYEQYF	TGTGCCAGTACCCTAAGGTTGGGCGGCTACGAGCAGTACTTC
TRBV29-1	NA	TRBJ2-7	few	CSVPYRGTYEQYF	TGCAGCGTTCCCTACAGAGGAACCTACGAGCAGTACTTC
TRBV9	NA	TRBJ2-5	few	CASSDRGEETQYF	TGTGCCAGCAGCGACCGGGGAGAGGAGACCCAGTACTTC
TRBV5-6	NA	TRBJ2-4	NA	CASSLGLIAKNIQYF	TGTGCCAGCAGCTTAGGGCTCATAGCCAAAAACATTCAGTACTTC
TRBV14	NA	TRBJ1-2	few	CASSQRRLIAF	TGTGCCAGCAGCCAGCGGAGGCTTATCGCCTTC
TRBV28	NA	TRBJ1-5	NA	CASSFAGQYSNQPQHF	TGTGCCAGCAGTTTTGCAGGACAGTATAGCAATCAGCCCCAGCATTTT
TRBV7-3	NA	TRBJ1-6	once	CASSLRNGGNSPLHF	TGTGCCAGCAGCTTAAGGAACGGAGGAAATTCACCCCTCCACTTT
TRBV15	TRBD2	TRBJ2-7	few	CATSRDPAGGPKDRYEQYF	TGTGCCACCAGCAGAGATCCAGCGGGGGGGCCAAAGGATCGGTACGAGCAGTACTTC
TRBV7-3	NA	TRBJ2-3	few	CASSPGTGDTDTQYF	TGTGCCAGCAGCCCCGGGACTGGAGACACAGATACGCAGTATTTT
TRBV18	TRBD1	TRBJ1-4	few	CASSVTGTGDEKLFF	TGTGCCAGCTCAGTTACCGGGACAGGGGATGAAAAACTGTTTTTT
TRBV7-2	TRBD1	TRBJ1-5	NA	CASSLRRGQGQPQHF	TGTGCCAGCAGCTTAAGGAGGGGGCAGGGTCAGCCCCAGCATTTT
TRBV19	NA	TRBJ2-3	NA	CASSMDRSTDTQYF	TGTGCCAGTAGTATGGACAGAAGCACAGATACGCAGTATTTT
TRBV28	TRBD2	TRBJ2-5	few	CASSLTSGETQYF	TGTGCCAGCAGCCTGACTAGCGGGGAGACCCAGTACTTC
TRBV6-6	NA	TRBJ2-3	few	CASRKTGSTDTQYF	TGTGCCAGCAGAAAGACAGGTAGCACAGATACGCAGTATTTT
TRBV9	TRBD2	TRBJ2-7	NA	CASSPSGGIGPYEQYF	TGTGCCAGCAGCCCTAGCGGGGGTATCGGCCCCTACGAGCAGTACTTC
TRBV11-3	TRBD1	TRBJ2-7	NA	CASSQDRGQEQYF	TGTGCCAGCAGCCAGGACAGGGGGCAGGAGCAGTACTTC
TRBV7-9	NA	TRBJ1-2	few	CASSLVGPSYGYTF	TGTGCCAGCAGCTTAGTAGGGCCAAGCTATGGCTACACCTTC
TRBV5-1	NA	TRBJ2-1	NA	CASSLLPGRTEQFF	TGCGCCAGCAGCTTGTTACCGGGCCGAACTGAGCAGTTCTTC